The sequence of this T cell receptor beta chain was determined in a study of PD-1 blockade in classical Hodgkin lymphoma. Clones were sequenced by immunoSEQ multiplex PCR, and TCRdb holds only the in-frame ones, with some missing. The data hold roughly 60,000 clones, with around 90% observed a single time. Every patient was affected by relapse after autologous stem cell transplantation, while exposure to brentuximab vedotin was not uniform. Best responses fell into complete response, partial response or progressive disease. Study-level findings and limits: Newly diagnosed patients were reported to exhibit reduced baseline TCR diversity relative to healthy donors. Whoever responded completely had baseline diversity much like that seen in newly diagnosed patients. While CD8+ TCR diversity did not rise significantly by C4D1, CD4+ TCR diversity did.

Points on this clone: Its cognate antigen is unknown.

The CDR3 sequence is 17 residues long. Germline CDR1 is SGHTA and CDR2 is FQGNSA. Trimming cost V 5 bases and J 0 bases; bases outside gene matches: 10. This TCR came from a human donor with classical Hodgkin lymphoma. The chain is built from TRBV7-2 and TRBJ2-1; 7 bases align to TRBD1. Material: peripheral blood mononuclear cells (PBMCs), obtained at baseline. The CDR3 coding sequence is TGTGCCAGCAGCCCCCCCCCGGGACAGATCTCCTACAATGAGCAGTTCTTC. It translates to CASSPPPGQISYNEQFF.